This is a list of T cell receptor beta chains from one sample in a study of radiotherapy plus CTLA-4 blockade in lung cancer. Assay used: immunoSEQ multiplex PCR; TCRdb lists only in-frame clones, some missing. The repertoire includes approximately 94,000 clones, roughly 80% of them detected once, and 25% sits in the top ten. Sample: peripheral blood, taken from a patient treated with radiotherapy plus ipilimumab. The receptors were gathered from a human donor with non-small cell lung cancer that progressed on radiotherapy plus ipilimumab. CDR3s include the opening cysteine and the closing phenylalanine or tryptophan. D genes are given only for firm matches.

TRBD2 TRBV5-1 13 CASSAGAQETQYF
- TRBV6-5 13 CASALGAPHEQYF
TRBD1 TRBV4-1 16 CASSQLQDRYPHEQYF
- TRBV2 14 CASSERGTNEKLFF
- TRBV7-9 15 CASSLGTLTNEKLFF
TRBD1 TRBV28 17 CASSPPGQGRAQETQYF
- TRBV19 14 CASTQGGSNQPQHF
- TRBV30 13 CAWSVRGRDEQYF
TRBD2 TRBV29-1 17 CSASGTSGVTNTGELFF
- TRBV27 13 CASSLFTSHEQYF
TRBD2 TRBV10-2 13 CAARGRAGETQYF
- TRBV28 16 CASSLLPGAGGNTIYF
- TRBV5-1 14 CASSLEAGFNEQFF
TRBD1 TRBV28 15 CASSHRGVWTGELFF
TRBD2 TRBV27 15 CASSLTSGSNYEQYF
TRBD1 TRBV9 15 CASSAGQGVGQPQHF
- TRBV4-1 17 CASSQSPARVSYNEQFF
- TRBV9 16 CASSVEWAGVTGELFF
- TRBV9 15 CAGSRGSSSTDTQYF
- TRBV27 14 CASSLAASTDTQYF
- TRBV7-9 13 CASSSGTGNTTYF
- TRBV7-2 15 CASSLVTTATGELFF
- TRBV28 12 CASSRTAYEQYF
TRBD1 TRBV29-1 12 CSVGQGGETQYF
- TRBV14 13 CASSQDRDTEAFF
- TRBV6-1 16 CASSENNPGDKNIQYF